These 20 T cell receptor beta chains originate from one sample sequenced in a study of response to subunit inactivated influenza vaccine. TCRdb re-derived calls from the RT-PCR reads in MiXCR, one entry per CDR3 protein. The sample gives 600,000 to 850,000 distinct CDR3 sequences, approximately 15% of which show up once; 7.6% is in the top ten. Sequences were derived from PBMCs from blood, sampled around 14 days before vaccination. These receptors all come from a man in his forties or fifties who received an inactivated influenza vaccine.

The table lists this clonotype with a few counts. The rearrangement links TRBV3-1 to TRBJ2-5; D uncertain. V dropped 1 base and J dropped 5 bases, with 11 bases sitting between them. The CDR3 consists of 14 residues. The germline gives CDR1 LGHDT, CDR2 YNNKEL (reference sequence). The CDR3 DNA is TGTGCCAGCAGCCAAGTTCACTCCTCGGAGACCCAGTACTTC. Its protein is CASSQVHSSETQYF.

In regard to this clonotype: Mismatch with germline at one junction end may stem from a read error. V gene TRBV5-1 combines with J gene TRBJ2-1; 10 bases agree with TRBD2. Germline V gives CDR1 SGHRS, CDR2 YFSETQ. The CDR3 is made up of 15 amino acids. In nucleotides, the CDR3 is TGCGCCAGCAGCCCCAGGACTAGCGGATACAAGGAGCAGTTCTTC. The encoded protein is CASSPRTSGYKEQFF. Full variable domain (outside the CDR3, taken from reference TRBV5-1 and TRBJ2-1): KAGVTQTPRYLIKTRGQQVTLSCSPISGHRSVSWYQQTPGQGLQFLFEYFSETQRNKGNFPGRFSGRQFSNSRSEMNVSTLELGDSALYLCASSPRTSGYKEQFFGPGTRLTVL.

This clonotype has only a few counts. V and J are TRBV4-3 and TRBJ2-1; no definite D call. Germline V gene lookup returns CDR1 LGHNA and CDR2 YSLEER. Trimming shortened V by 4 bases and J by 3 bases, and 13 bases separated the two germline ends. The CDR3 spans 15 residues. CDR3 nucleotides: TGCGCCAGCAGCCTCTCGGTAGCAAACTACAATGAGCAGTTCTTC. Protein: CASSLSVANYNEQFF.

In DNA form, the CDR3 reads TGTGCCAGCAGCTTAGCACCGGGACACGGATATACGCAGTATTTT. It is translated as CASSLAPGHGYTQYF. The chain combines TRBV7-6 with TRBJ2-3, with D maybe TRBD1 (6 bases). The V end lost 0 bases, the J end lost 7 bases, and 14 bases lay between the germline ends. Germline V CDR1 and CDR2: SGHVS, FNYEAQ. There are 15 residues in the CDR3.

The CDR3: CASSPLEGSRTEAFF. The CDR3 DNA follows: TGTGCCAGCAGTCCCCTTGAGGGATCGAGGACTGAAGCTTTCTTT. This rearrangement joins TRBV6-1 to TRBJ1-1, with unresolved D. Germline V gene lookup returns CDR1 MNHNS and CDR2 SASEGT. There are 15 residues in the CDR3. V dropped 5 bases and J dropped 5 bases, with 18 bases sitting between them.

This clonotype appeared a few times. The CDR3 coding sequence is TGTGCCAGCAGAGGACTAGCGGGGCGGTCCTACGAGCAGTACTTC. This sequence encodes CASRGLAGRSYEQYF. The chain carries TRBV27 and TRBJ2-7, with 12 bases matching TRBD2. The J segment lost 1 base and the V segment lost 6 bases, leaving 4 bases of the junction unmatched. The length of the CDR3 is 15 residues. CDR1 is MNHEY, CDR2 SMNVEV, per germline (reference sequence).

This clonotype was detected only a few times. CDR3 nucleotide sequence: TGTGCCAGCAGTCCATGGGGAGGGATGAAGGATGAGCAGTTCTTC. Its protein product is CASSPWGGMKDEQFF. This chain links TRBV12-3 or TRBV12-4 with TRBJ2-1; 7 bases align to TRBD2. With V trimmed by 5 bases and J by 8 bases, 12 bases remained unmatched. This CDR3 is 15 amino acids long.

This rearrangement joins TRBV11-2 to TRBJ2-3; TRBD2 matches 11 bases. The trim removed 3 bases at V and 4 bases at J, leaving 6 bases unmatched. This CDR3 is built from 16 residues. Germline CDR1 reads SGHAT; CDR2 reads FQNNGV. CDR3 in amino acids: CASSLLAGGPADTQYF. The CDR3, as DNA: TGTGCCAGCAGCTTGTTAGCGGGGGGGCCGGCAGATACGCAGTATTTT.

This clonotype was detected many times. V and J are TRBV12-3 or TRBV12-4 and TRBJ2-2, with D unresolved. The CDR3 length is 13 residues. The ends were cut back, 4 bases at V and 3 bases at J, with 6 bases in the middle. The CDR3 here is CASSYSYTGELFF. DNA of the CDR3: TGTGCCAGCAGTTACAGTTACACCGGGGAGCTGTTTTTT.

The CDR3 here is CSAPGTGATWETQYF. The CDR3, as DNA: TGCAGTGCGCCCGGGACAGGGGCGACCTGGGAGACCCAGTACTTC. This chain connects TRBV20-1 to TRBJ2-5, with 10 bases aligning to TRBD1. Germline loops: CDR1 DFQATT, CDR2 SNEGSKA (reference sequence). The V and J ends lost 6 bases and 5 bases, in that order; junction bases with no gene match: 12. The CDR3 length is 15 residues.

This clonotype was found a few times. CDR3 in amino acids: CAITSGNTGELFF. In DNA, the CDR3 is TGTGCCATCACTTCCGGAAACACCGGGGAGCTGTTTTTT. The rearrangement links TRBV10-3 to TRBJ2-2; D gene unclear. The CDR3 is made up of 13 amino acids. Per germline, CDR1 ENHRY and CDR2 SYGVKD. Trimming left V 7 bases short and J 2 bases short, with 8 bases between.

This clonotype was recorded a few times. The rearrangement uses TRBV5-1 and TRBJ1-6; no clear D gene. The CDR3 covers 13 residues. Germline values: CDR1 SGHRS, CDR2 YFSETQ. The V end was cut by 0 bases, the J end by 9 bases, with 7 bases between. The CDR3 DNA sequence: TGCGCCAGCAGCTTGGGGAACGGTTCACCCCTCCACTTT. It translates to CASSLGNGSPLHF.

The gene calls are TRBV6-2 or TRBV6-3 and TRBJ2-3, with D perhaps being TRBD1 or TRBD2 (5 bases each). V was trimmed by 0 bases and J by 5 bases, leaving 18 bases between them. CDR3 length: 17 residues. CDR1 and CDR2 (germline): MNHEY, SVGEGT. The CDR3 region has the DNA TGTGCCAGCAGTTACTCCACCCTGGGACCGGAGAAAGATACGCAGTATTTT. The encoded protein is CASSYSTLGPEKDTQYF.

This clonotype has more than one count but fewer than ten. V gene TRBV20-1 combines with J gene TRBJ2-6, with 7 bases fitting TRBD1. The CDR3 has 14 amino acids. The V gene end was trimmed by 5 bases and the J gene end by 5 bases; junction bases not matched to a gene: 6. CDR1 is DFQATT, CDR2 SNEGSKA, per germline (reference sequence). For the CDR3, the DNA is TGCAGTGCTTCACAGGGGAAGTGGGCCAACGTCCTGACTTTC. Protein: CSASQGKWANVLTF.

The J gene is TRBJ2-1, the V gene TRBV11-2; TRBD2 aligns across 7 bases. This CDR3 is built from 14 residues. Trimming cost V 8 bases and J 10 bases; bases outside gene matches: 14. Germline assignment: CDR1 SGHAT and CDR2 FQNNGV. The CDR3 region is CASGGQGLLGEQFF. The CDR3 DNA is TGTGCCAGCGGCGGGCAGGGACTACTAGGGGAGCAGTTCTTC.

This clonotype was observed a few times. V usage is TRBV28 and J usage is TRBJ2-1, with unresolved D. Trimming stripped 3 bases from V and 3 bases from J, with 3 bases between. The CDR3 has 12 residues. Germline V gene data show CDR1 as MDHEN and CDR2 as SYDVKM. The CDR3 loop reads CASSFYYNEQFF. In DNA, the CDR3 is TGTGCCAGCAGTTTTTACTACAATGAGCAGTTCTTC.

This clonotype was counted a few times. The CDR3 sequence: CAISDMGKGWETQYF. CDR3 nucleotide sequence: TGTGCCATCAGTGATATGGGGAAAGGTTGGGAGACCCAGTACTTC. The V and J genes are TRBV10-3 and TRBJ2-5; D unclear. This CDR3 contains 15 residues. V lost 3 bases to trimming and J lost 5 bases, with 16 bases between them. Germline lookup yields CDR1 ENHRY and CDR2 SYGVKD.

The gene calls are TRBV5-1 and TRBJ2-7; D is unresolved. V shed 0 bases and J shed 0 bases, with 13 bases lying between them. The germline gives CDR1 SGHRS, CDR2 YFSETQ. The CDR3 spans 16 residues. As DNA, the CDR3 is TGCGCCAGCAGCTTGGCCGACCTACCACACTCCTACGAGCAGTACTTC. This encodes CASSLADLPHSYEQYF. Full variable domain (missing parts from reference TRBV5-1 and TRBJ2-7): KAGVTQTPRYLIKTRGQQVTLSCSPISGHRSVSWYQQTPGQGLQFLFEYFSETQRNKGNFPGRFSGRQFSNSRSEMNVSTLELGDSALYLCASSLADLPHSYEQYFGPGTRLTVT.

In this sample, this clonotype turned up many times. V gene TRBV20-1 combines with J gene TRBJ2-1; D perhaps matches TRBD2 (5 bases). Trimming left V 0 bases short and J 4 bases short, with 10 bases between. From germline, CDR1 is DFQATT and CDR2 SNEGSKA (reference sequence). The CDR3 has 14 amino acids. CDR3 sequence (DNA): TGCAGTGCTAGAGATTGGACTTTATACAATGAGCAGTTCTTC. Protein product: CSARDWTLYNEQFF.

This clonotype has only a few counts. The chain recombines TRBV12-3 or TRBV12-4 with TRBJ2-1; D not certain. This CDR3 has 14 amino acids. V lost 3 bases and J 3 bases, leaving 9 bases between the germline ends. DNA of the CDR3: TGTGCCAGCAGTTTTGGGCAGAACTACAATGAGCAGTTCTTC. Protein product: CASSFGQNYNEQFF.